These 32 T cell receptor beta chains were all obtained from the same sample, sequenced in a study of OX40 agonist ivuxolimab in advanced cancers. The library came from the immunoSEQ multiplex PCR assay. TCRdb retrieved this table from immuneACCESS and kept in-frame rearrangements only. Not all clones are present; in checked studies, unresolved V genes account for under half, and no reason is known for the remainder. In all, the sample holds around 75,000 clones, and around 88% of those were seen once. Of the sample, approximately 2.5% falls within the top ten clones. The starting material was CD4+ or CD8+ T cells sorted from blood, obtained in a trial of the OX40 agonist ivuxolimab. These receptors all stem from an adult with an advanced solid tumor such as melanoma, head and neck, liver or kidney cancer.

This clone was seen a handful of times. The CDR3 region has the DNA TGTGCCAGCAGGTCCGGGACAGGGGGTTCGAAGCAGTACTTC. Translated, it gives CASRSGTGGSKQYF. The chain is built from TRBV28 and TRBJ2-7; 11 bases fit TRBD1. The junction had 9 bases not matched to a gene; V was cut back by 6 bases and J by 8 bases. The CDR3 is 14 residues long. The germline gives CDR1 MDHEN, CDR2 SYDVKM. The full variable domain, its missing parts supplied by reference TRBV28 and TRBJ2-7, is DVKVTQSSRYLVKRTGEKVFLECVQDMDHENMFWYRQDPGLGLRLIYFSYDVKMKEKGDIPEGYSVSREKKERFSLILESASTNQTSMYLCASRSGTGGSKQYFGPGTRLTVT.

V is TRBV6-1 and J is TRBJ1-4; D is undetermined. The CDR3 covers 14 residues. V gave up 1 base and J gave up 5 bases, with 8 bases separating them. Germline values: CDR1 MNHNS, CDR2 SASEGT. The CDR3 here is CASSEEEGNEKLFF. CDR3 DNA: TGTGCCAGCAGTGAAGAAGAGGGAAATGAAAAACTGTTTTTT.

This clone was detected only a few times. This chain connects TRBV30 to TRBJ2-5; 12 positions agree with TRBD2. The V and J ends lost 6 bases and 7 bases, in that order; junction bases with no gene match: 9. The CDR3 contains 14 residues. Germline V CDR1 and CDR2: GTSNPN, SVGIG (reference sequence). The CDR3 is CACPKTSGGGTQYF. CDR3 sequence (DNA): TGTGCCTGTCCGAAGACTAGCGGGGGAGGGACCCAGTACTTC.

CDR3 nucleotide sequence: TGCGCCAGCAGCTTGACCATCCGGACGGTGAAGTACAATGAGCAGTTCTTC. It codes for CASSLTIRTVKYNEQFF. This chain connects TRBV5-1 to TRBJ2-1; no clear D. The CDR3 extends over 17 amino acids. The V gene lost 1 base and the J gene lost 4 bases, with 18 bases spanning the gap. In germline, CDR1 is SGHRS, CDR2 YFSETQ.

The V and J genes are TRBV19 and TRBJ1-5; TRBD1 aligns across 10 bases. CDR3 length: 17 amino acids. The junction had 9 bases not matched to a gene; V was cut back by 7 bases and J by 0 bases. Germline V lookup: CDR1 LNHDA, CDR2 SQIVND (reference sequence). CDR3 amino acids: CASTLGTGVISNQPQHF. In DNA form, the CDR3 reads TGTGCCAGTACCTTAGGGACAGGGGTCATTAGCAATCAGCCCCAGCATTTT. Full variable domain (rest looked up from reference TRBV19 and TRBJ1-5): DGGITQSPKYLFRKEGQNVTLSCEQNLNHDAMYWYRQDPGQGLRLIYYSQIVNDFQKGDIAEGYSVSREKKESFPLTVTSAQKNPTAFYLCASTLGTGVISNQPQHFGDGTRLSIL.

V is TRBV15 and J is TRBJ2-1; TRBD1 aligns across 9 bases. CDR1 and CDR2 (germline): LNHNV, YYDKDF (reference sequence). The V and J ends lost 4 bases and 4 bases, in that order; junction bases with no gene match: 2. The CDR3 spans 14 residues. This CDR3 is CATSIGTGYNEQFF. In DNA form, the CDR3 reads TGTGCCACCAGCATCGGGACAGGGTACAATGAGCAGTTCTTC.

This sequence joins TRBV5-1 and TRBJ2-1; 10 bases are shared with TRBD1. The CDR3 has 14 amino acids. The V gene's germline CDR1 is SGHRS and CDR2 YFSETQ. The V and J ends lost 0 bases and 9 bases, in that order; junction bases with no gene match: 3. CDR3 nucleotide sequence: TGCGCCAGCAGCTTGGGGACAGGGGGGAGTGAGCAGTTCTTC. It yields the protein CASSLGTGGSEQFF. Based on the CDR3 plus reference TRBV5-1 and TRBJ2-1, the full variable domain is KAGVTQTPRYLIKTRGQQVTLSCSPISGHRSVSWYQQTPGQGLQFLFEYFSETQRNKGNFPGRFSGRQFSNSRSEMNVSTLELGDSALYLCASSLGTGGSEQFFGPGTRLTVL.

The chain recombines TRBV6-1 with TRBJ2-1, with D perhaps TRBD2 (7 bases). Germline loops: CDR1 MNHNS, CDR2 SASEGT. Trimming stripped 6 bases from V and 2 bases from J, with 14 bases between. This CDR3 comprises 15 residues. DNA of the CDR3: TGTGCCAGCAGGAGGGGGGAGGGCACCTACAATGAGCAGTTCTTC. This encodes CASRRGEGTYNEQFF.

This clone appeared once. The chain combines TRBV6-1 with TRBJ2-3, with D possibly being TRBD1 (6 bases). CDR1 is MNHNS and CDR2 is SASEGT in the germline V gene. V gave up 7 bases and J gave up 2 bases, with 10 bases separating them. The CDR3 loop spans 13 amino acids. In DNA, the CDR3 is TGTGCCAGCATTGACAGGAACACAGATACGCAGTATTTT. Translating it yields CASIDRNTDTQYF.

The chain carries TRBV5-1 and TRBJ1-2; 7 bases are a match to TRBD1. The germline CDR1 and CDR2 sequences are SGHRS and YFSETQ. The CDR3 covers 12 residues. With V trimmed by 4 bases and J by 6 bases, 3 bases remained unmatched. This CDR3 is CASSADRNGYTF. The CDR3 coding sequence is TGCGCCAGCAGCGCGGACAGGAATGGCTACACCTTC.

This chain joins TRBV5-4 and TRBJ1-2; tentatively, D is TRBD1 (5 bases). The CDR3 is made up of 15 amino acids. Trimming took 4 bases from V and 8 from J, leaving 21 bases between them. Looked up from germline, CDR1 is SGHNT and CDR2 is YYREEE (reference sequence). CDR3 protein: CASSGGGPKIEGYTF. In DNA form, the CDR3 reads TGTGCCAGCAGCGGTGGGGGACCAAAGATTGAGGGCTACACCTTC.

This sequence joins TRBV9 and TRBJ2-5, with D maybe TRBD2 (6 bases). The germline V and J ends were trimmed by 3 bases and 4 bases, with 13 bases remaining between them. Germline assignment: CDR1 SGDLS and CDR2 YYNGEE. The CDR3 loop spans 14 amino acids. The CDR3 reads CASSEGGIRETQYF. CDR3 DNA sequence: TGTGCCAGCAGCGAAGGAGGGATTCGAGAGACCCAGTACTTC.

The gene calls are TRBV5-1 and TRBJ2-1, with a tentative D call TRBD2 (6 bases). Germline assignment: CDR1 SGHRS and CDR2 YFSETQ. The CDR3 contains 15 residues. The V and J ends lost 5 bases and 8 bases respectively, with 20 bases between them. The CDR3, as DNA: TGCGCCAGCAGGCTCAGTGCCGGGAGTAGTGATGAGCAGTTCTTC. Its translation: CASRLSAGSSDEQFF.

The chain has TRBV19 and TRBJ1-2, with D tentatively TRBD1 (5 bases). Trimming took off 5 bases at V and 5 bases at J, with 12 bases between the two ends. The CDR3 has 13 amino acids. In germline, CDR1 is LNHDA, CDR2 SQIVND (reference sequence). The CDR3 loop reads CASSLTDIYGYTF. CDR3 nucleotide sequence: TGTGCCAGTAGTTTAACGGACATTTATGGCTACACCTTC.

The gene calls are TRBV27 and TRBJ1-4, with 10 positions matching TRBD1. The CDR3 consists of 15 residues. From germline, CDR1 is MNHEY and CDR2 SMNVEV (reference sequence). V was pared by 6 bases and J by 8 bases, with 9 bases of the junction left unmatched. This CDR3 reads CASSPDRGRWEKLFF. Here the CDR3 DNA reads TGTGCCAGCAGCCCTGACAGGGGGCGCTGGGAAAAACTGTTTTTT.

In its sample, this clone was seen once. This chain uses TRBV4-1 with TRBJ2-7, with D possibly called TRBD1 or TRBD2 (6 bases each). Germline V gene data show CDR1 as MGHRA and CDR2 as YSYEKL. Trimming pared 0 bases from V and 0 bases from J, leaving 15 bases between. This CDR3 spans 17 amino acids. Here the CDR3 DNA reads TGCGCCAGCAGCCAAGAGGGTGCGGGACACCGCTCCTACGAGCAGTACTTC. Residues: CASSQEGAGHRSYEQYF.

The chain uses TRBV5-1 and TRBJ2-3; TRBD1 matches at 8 bases. CDR1 SGHRS and CDR2 YFSETQ come from the germline V gene. This CDR3 has 13 amino acids. Trimming removed 2 bases from V and 6 bases from J; junction bases left unmatched: 2. Written as DNA, the CDR3 is TGCGCCAGCAGCTTAGGACAGGGCGATACGCAGTATTTT. It encodes CASSLGQGDTQYF.

This sequence joins TRBV5-1 and TRBJ2-1; tentative D call: TRBD2 (6 bases). Germline V lookup: CDR1 SGHRS, CDR2 YFSETQ. The ends were cut back, 0 bases at V and 6 bases at J, with 10 bases in the middle. The CDR3 has 14 residues. CDR3 in amino acids: CASSLVSGANEQFF. The CDR3 DNA reads TGCGCCAGCAGCTTGGTGTCGGGAGCCAATGAGCAGTTCTTC.

By share of the sample, this clone is medium-sized (0.01 to 0.1%). The gene calls are TRBV20-1 and TRBJ1-1; D is undetermined. Germline V gene data show CDR1 as DFQATT and CDR2 as SNEGSKA (reference sequence). The CDR3 is 11 amino acids. Trimming shortened V by 6 bases and J by 0 bases, and 5 bases separated the two germline ends. The CDR3 bases are TGCAGTGCCCTCATGAACACTGAAGCTTTCTTT. Translating it yields CSALMNTEAFF.

This chain joins TRBV27 and TRBJ2-3; TRBD2 aligns across 10 bases. The germline gives CDR1 MNHEY, CDR2 SMNVEV (reference sequence). The trim removed 3 bases at V and 1 base at J, leaving 4 bases unmatched. The length of the CDR3 is 16 residues. The CDR3 nucleotides are TGTGCCAGCAGTTTCGCTGGACTAGCGGGCACAGATACGCAGTATTTT. Amino acids: CASSFAGLAGTDTQYF.

The chain is built from TRBV2 and TRBJ1-2; the match to TRBD1 covers 8 bases. J gave up 8 bases and V 2 bases, and 7 bases lay outside the gene matches. Germline CDR1 reads SNHLY; CDR2 reads FYNNEI. The CDR3 is made up of 14 amino acids. The CDR3 sequence: CASSELAGGGGYTF. CDR3 DNA sequence: TGTGCCAGCAGTGAATTGGCAGGGGGCGGGGGCTACACCTTC.

The chain uses TRBV7-2 and TRBJ1-2; no reliable D call. The germline V gene has CDR1 SGHTA and CDR2 FQGNSA. Trimming took 6 bases from V and 5 from J, leaving 19 bases between them. The length of the CDR3 is 15 residues. The CDR3 here is CASSPVGWPRYGYTF. The DNA of the CDR3 is TGTGCCAGCAGTCCCGTCGGCTGGCCCCGGTATGGCTACACCTTC.

The table lists this clone with a few counts. The V gene is TRBV7-2, the J gene TRBJ2-1; 10 nucleotides align to TRBD2. Germline CDR1 is SGHTA and CDR2 is FQGNSA. V was pared by 4 bases and J by 5 bases, with 14 bases of the junction left unmatched. The CDR3 extends over 18 amino acids. CDR3 amino acids: CASSSPTQTSGRDNEQFF. The DNA for the CDR3 is TGTGCCAGCAGCTCCCCTACCCAGACTAGCGGGCGCGACAATGAGCAGTTCTTC.

With respect to this clone: The same CDR3 can be traced to other DNA sequences in this sample. This chain connects TRBV6-6 to TRBJ1-5; 7 bases fit TRBD1. The CDR3 contains 15 residues. From germline, CDR1 is MNHNY and CDR2 SVGAGI (reference sequence). J gave up 3 bases and V 0 bases, and 2 bases lay outside the gene matches. DNA for the CDR3: TGTGCCAGCAGTTACTCCGACAGGGACAATCAGCCCCAGCATTTT. Encoded protein: CASSYSDRDNQPQHF.

The rearrangement joins TRBV18 to TRBJ1-1; tentatively, D is TRBD1 (5 bases). Germline lookup yields CDR1 KGHSH and CDR2 LQKENI. The CDR3 sequence is 15 residues long. V lost 2 bases, J lost 3 bases, and 13 bases lay in between. The CDR3 loop is CASSPNRKTDTEAFF. The CDR3 nucleotides are TGTGCCAGCTCACCAAACAGGAAAACGGACACTGAAGCTTTCTTT.

This clone appeared a single time. The chain links TRBV14 to TRBJ2-3; a possible D gene is TRBD1 (5 bases). V was clipped by 3 bases and J by 2 bases, with 21 bases between them. CDR1 and CDR2 from the germline V gene are SGHDN and FVKESK. CDR3 size: 18 residues. The CDR3 loop is CASSQSLTDLEHTDTQYF. In DNA, the CDR3 is TGTGCCAGCAGCCAGAGCCTGACAGACCTAGAACACACAGATACGCAGTATTTT.

The chain is built from TRBV30 and TRBJ1-5; D remains ambiguous. The CDR3 covers 15 residues. Germline values: CDR1 GTSNPN, CDR2 SVGIG (reference sequence). The V end was cut by 0 bases, the J end by 4 bases, with 13 bases between. The CDR3 loop reads CAWSVPRVRNQPQHF. The CDR3 DNA sequence: TGTGCCTGGAGTGTACCCCGGGTGAGGAATCAGCCCCAGCATTTT.

The genes are TRBV7-9 and TRBJ2-3, with 7 bases that match TRBD2. The CDR3 sequence is 15 residues long. Trimming removed 2 bases from V and 1 base from J; junction bases left unmatched: 3. Germline CDR1 reads SEHNR; CDR2 reads FQNEAQ (reference sequence). CDR3 sequence: CASSLRLAGTDTQYF. The DNA of the CDR3 is TGTGCCAGCAGCTTACGACTAGCAGGCACAGATACGCAGTATTTT. The full variable domain, with the rest looked up from reference TRBV7-9 and TRBJ2-3, is DTGVSQNPRHKITKRGQNVTFRCDPISEHNRLYWYRQTLGQGPEFLTYFQNEAQLEKSRLLSDRFSAERPKGSFSTLEIQRTEQGDSAMYLCASSLRLAGTDTQYFGPGTRLTVL.

The chain has TRBV5-6 and TRBJ1-3, with unresolved D. This CDR3 is built from 17 residues. V lost 4 bases, J lost 0 bases, and 17 bases lay in between. The germline gives CDR1 SGHDT, CDR2 YYEEEE. This CDR3 is CASSINRQTTSGNTIYF. Written as DNA, the CDR3 is TGTGCCAGCAGCATTAATAGACAAACGACCTCTGGAAACACCATATATTTT.

The chain recombines TRBV10-1 with TRBJ2-1; tentative D call: TRBD2 (5 bases). The CDR3 loop spans 14 amino acids. CDR1 is WNHNN and CDR2 is SYGVQD in the germline V gene (reference sequence). V lost 0 bases to trimming and J lost 12 bases, with 15 bases between them. The CDR3: CASSESRTRSGQFF. CDR3 DNA: TGCGCCAGCAGTGAGTCGAGGACTCGGAGCGGGCAGTTCTTC.

This clone was counted between two and nine times. The chain links TRBV7-6 to TRBJ2-5; D possibly corresponds to TRBD1 (6 bases). The germline V and J ends were trimmed by 1 base and 5 bases, with 17 bases remaining between them. CDR1 and CDR2 from the germline V gene are SGHVS and FNYEAQ. This CDR3 has 16 amino acids. DNA for the CDR3: TGTGCCAGCAGCTTAGGTAACAGGGATGTGTACGAGACCCAGTACTTC. This encodes CASSLGNRDVYETQYF.

CDR3 in amino acids: CASSRTGLTEAFF. The CDR3 nucleotides are TGTGCCAGCAGCCGGACAGGGCTCACTGAAGCTTTCTTT. The J gene is TRBJ1-1, the V gene TRBV6-6, with 8 nucleotides matching TRBD1. CDR3 length equals 13 residues. Losses at the gene ends were 6 bases for V and 4 bases for J; bases not matched to a gene: 4. The V gene's germline CDR1 is MNHNY and CDR2 SVGAGI (reference sequence).